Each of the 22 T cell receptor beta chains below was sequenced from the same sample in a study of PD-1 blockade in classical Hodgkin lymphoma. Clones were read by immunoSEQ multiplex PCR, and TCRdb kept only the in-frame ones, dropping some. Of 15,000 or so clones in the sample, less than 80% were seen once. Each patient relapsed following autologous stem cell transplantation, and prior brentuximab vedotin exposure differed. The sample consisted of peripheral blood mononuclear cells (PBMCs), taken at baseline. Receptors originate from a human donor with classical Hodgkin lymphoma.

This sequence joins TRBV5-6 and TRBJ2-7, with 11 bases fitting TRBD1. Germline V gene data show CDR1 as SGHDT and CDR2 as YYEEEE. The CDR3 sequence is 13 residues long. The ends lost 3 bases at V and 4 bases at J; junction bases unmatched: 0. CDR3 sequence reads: CASSWDRGYEQYF. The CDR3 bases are TGTGCCAGCAGCTGGGACAGGGGGTACGAGCAGTACTTC.

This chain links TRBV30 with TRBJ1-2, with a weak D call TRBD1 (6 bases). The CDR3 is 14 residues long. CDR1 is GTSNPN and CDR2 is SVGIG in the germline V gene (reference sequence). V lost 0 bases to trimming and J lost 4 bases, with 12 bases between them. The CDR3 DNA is TGTGCCTGGAGTGTAGGGGGGCGTAGCTATGGCTACACCTTC. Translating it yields CAWSVGGRSYGYTF.

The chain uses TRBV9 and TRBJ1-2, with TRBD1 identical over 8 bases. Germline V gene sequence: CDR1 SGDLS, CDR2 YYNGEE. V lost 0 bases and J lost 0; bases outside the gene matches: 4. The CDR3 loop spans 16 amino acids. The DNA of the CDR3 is TGTGCCAGCAGCGTAGCGGGGGACAGGACTAACTATGGCTACACCTTC. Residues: CASSVAGDRTNYGYTF. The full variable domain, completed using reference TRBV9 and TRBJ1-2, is DSGVTQTPKHLITATGQRVTLRCSPRSGDLSVYWYQQSLDQGLQFLIQYYNGEERAKGNILERFSAQQFPDLHSELNLSSLELGDSALYFCASSVAGDRTNYGYTFGSGTRLTVV.

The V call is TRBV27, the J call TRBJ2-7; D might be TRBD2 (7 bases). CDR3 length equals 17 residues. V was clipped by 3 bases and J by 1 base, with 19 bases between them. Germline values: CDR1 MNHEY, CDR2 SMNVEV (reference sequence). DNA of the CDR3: TGTGCCAGCAGTTTCGGCAGGGGCGGGAGAACGTCCTACGAGCAGTACTTC. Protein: CASSFGRGGRTSYEQYF.

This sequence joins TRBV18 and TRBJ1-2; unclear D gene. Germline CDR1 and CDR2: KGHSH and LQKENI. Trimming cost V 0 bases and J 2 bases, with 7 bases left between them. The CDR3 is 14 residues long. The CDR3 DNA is TGTGCCAGCTCACCACCAGGCGGAAACTATGGCTACACCTTC. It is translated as CASSPPGGNYGYTF.

The CDR3 DNA sequence: TGTGCCATCACGGACAGGGGACGGGCCAATGAGCAGTTCTTC. Protein sequence: CAITDRGRANEQFF. The chain uses TRBV10-3 and TRBJ2-1, with TRBD1 matching 9 bases. The CDR3 spans 14 residues. Germline assignment: CDR1 ENHRY and CDR2 SYGVKD. With 7 bases clipped from V and 6 bases from J, the junction kept 7 bases outside the gene matches.

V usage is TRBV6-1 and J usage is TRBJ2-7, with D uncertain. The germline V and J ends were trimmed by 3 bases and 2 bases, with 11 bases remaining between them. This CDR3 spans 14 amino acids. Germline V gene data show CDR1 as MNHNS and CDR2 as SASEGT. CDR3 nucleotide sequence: TGTGCCAGCAGTGATGTCGACTCTGCCTACGAGCAGTACTTC. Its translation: CASSDVDSAYEQYF.

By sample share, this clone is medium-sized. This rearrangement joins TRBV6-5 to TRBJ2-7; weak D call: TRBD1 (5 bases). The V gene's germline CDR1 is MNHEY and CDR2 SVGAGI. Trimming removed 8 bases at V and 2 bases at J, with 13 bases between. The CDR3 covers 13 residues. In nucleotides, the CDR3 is TGTGCCAGCGGGGCAGTCGCCGCCTACGAGCAGTACTTC. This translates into CASGAVAAYEQYF.

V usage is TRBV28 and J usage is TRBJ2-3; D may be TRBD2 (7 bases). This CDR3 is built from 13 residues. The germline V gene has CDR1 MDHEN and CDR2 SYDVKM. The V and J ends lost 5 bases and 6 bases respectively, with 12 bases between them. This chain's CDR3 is CASSRRGADTQYF. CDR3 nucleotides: TGTGCCAGCAGTCGCCGGGGGGCGGATACGCAGTATTTT.

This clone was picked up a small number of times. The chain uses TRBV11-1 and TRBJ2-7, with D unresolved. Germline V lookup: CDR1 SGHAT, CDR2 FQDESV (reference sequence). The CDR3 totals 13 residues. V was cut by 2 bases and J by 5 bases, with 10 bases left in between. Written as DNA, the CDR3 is TGTGCCAGCAGCTTATATCCGGTGGACGAGCAGTACTTC. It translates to CASSLYPVDEQYF.

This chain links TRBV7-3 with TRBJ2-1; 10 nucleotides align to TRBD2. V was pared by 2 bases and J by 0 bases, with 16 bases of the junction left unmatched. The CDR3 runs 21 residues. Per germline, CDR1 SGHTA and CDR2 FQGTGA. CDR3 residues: CASSLVSSGSTSPSSYNEQFF. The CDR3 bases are TGTGCCAGCAGCTTAGTATCTAGCGGGAGTACCTCCCCCAGCTCCTACAATGAGCAGTTCTTC.

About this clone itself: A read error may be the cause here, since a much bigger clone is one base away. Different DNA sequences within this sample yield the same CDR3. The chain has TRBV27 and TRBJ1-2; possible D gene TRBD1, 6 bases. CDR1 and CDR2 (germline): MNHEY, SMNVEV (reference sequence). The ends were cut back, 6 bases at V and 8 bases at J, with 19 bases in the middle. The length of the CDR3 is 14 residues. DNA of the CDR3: TGTGCCAGCAGGCCGGGACAAGGGGCTCGGGGCTACACCTTC. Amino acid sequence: CASRPGQGARGYTF.

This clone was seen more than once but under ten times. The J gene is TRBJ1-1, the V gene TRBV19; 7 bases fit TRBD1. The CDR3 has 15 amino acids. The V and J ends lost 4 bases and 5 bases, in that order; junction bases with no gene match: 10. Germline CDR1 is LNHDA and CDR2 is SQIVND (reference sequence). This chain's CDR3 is CASSTSAGGRTEAFF. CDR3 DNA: TGTGCCAGTAGTACATCGGCAGGGGGAAGGACTGAAGCTTTCTTT.

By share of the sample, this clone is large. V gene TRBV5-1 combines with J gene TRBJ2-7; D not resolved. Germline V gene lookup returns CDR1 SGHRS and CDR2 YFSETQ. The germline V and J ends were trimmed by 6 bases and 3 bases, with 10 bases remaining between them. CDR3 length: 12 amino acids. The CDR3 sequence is CASNVGDYEQYF. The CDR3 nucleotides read TGCGCCAGCAACGTTGGGGACTACGAGCAGTACTTC.

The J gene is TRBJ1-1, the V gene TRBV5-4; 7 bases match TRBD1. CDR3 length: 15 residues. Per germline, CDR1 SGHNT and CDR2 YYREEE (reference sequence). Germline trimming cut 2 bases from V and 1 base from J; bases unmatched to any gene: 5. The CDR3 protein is CASSLDRVPNTEAFF. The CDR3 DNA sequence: TGTGCCAGCAGCTTAGACAGGGTACCGAACACTGAAGCTTTCTTT.

As DNA, the CDR3 is TGTGCCAGCAGTTACTCGAACCATCAGCCCCAGCATTTT. Protein sequence: CASSYSNHQPQHF. The V gene is TRBV6-5, the J gene TRBJ1-5; D not resolved. Germline CDR1 and CDR2: MNHEY and SVGAGI. The CDR3 runs to 13 residues. The V gene lost 0 bases and the J gene lost 5 bases, with 5 bases spanning the gap.

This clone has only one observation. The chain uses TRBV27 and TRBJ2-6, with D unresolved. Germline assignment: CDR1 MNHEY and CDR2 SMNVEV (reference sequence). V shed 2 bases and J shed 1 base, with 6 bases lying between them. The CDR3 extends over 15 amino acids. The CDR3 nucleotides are TGTGCCAGCAGTTTAGGTCGATCTGGGGCCAACGTCCTGACTTTC. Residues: CASSLGRSGANVLTF. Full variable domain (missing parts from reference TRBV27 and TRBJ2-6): EAQVTQNPRYLITVTGKKLTVTCSQNMNHEYMSWYRQDPGLGLRQIYYSMNVEVTDKGDVPEGYKVSRKEKRNFPLILESPSPNQTSLYFCASSLGRSGANVLTFGAGSRLTVL.

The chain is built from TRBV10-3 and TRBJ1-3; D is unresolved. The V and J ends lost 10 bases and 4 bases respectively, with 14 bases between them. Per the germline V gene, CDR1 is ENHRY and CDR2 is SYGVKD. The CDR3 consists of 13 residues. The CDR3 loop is CATTLAGGNTIYF. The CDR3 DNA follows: TGTGCCACGACACTCGCGGGAGGAAACACCATATATTTT.

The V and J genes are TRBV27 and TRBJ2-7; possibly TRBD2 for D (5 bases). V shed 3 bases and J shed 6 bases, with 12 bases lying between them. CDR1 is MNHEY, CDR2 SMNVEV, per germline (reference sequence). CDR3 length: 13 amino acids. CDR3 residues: CASSFGTGSEQYF. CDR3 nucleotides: TGTGCCAGCAGTTTTGGTACGGGGAGCGAGCAGTACTTC.

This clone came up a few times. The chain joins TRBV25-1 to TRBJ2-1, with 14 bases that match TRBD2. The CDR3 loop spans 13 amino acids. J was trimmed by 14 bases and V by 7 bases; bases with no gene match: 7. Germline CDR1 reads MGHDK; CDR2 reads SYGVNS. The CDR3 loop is CASTGLAGGRKFF. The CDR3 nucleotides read TGTGCCAGCACCGGACTAGCGGGAGGCCGGAAGTTCTTC.

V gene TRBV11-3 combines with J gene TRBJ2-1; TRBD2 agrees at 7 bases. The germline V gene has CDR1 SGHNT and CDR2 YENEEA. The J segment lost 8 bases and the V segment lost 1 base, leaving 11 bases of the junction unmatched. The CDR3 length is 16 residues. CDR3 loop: CASSLGSSGGGYEQFF. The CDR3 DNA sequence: TGTGCCAGCAGCTTAGGTTCTAGCGGAGGCGGGTATGAGCAGTTCTTC.

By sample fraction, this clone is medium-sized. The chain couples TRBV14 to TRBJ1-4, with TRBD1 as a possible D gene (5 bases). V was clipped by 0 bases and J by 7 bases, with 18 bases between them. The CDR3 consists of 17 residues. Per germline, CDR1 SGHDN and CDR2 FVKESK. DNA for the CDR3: TGTGCCAGCAGCCAAGATTCGGGTGGCAAGAGGGGTGAAAAACTGTTTTTT. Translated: CASSQDSGGKRGEKLFF.